The entry below describes one TCR beta chain. TCRdb reprocessed the 5' RACE reads via MiXCR and lists one record per CDR3 protein. Of roughly 300,000 distinct CDR3 sequences in the sample, 16% were seen once. There are 13 residues in the CDR3. Trimming removed 6 bases from V and 5 bases from J, with 13 bases in between. This record comes from a study of T-cell memory formation after mild COVID-19. Material: PBMCs or a T cell subset sorted from them (not recorded which). The chain uses TRBV12-3 or TRBV12-4 and TRBJ2-5, with D unresolved. The TCR sequence derives from a man aged 18-30 years who had mild COVID-19 (a few samples of this study predate the infection). Cell type and time point are not known. The CDR3 DNA reads TGTGCCAGCAGCCCCAGGCCCCGGGAGACCCAGTACTTC. It specifies CASSPRPRETQYF.